This T cell receptor beta chain is drawn from a study of Graves' ophthalmopathy and Graves' hyperthyroidism. Study-level findings and limits: This model predicted ophthalmopathy progression (sensitivity roughly 70%, specificity around 72%).

There are many counts of this clonotype. What it binds is not known. TCR beta CDR3 amplification used RNA transcripts. The library came from an HTBI-primed first-round RT-PCR and a second-round multiplex PCR. One entry per CDR3 protein, called by TCRdb with MiXCR from the multiplex PCR reads. The table shows more than 1,000,000 distinct CDR3 sequences, with about 40% occurring only once. This CDR3 contains 15 residues. Trimming cost V 5 bases and J 2 bases; bases outside gene matches: 7. The germline V gene encodes CDR1 SEHNR and CDR2 FQNEAQ (reference sequence). Specimen: peripheral blood or thyroid tissue (not recorded which). This sequence originates from an adult man with Graves' hyperthyroidism. This sequence joins TRBV7-9 and TRBJ2-7; the match to TRBD1 covers 9 bases. CDR3 sequence: CASSPGTGTTYEQYF. For the CDR3, the DNA is TGTGCCAGCAGCCCCGGGACAGGGACAACCTACGAGCAGTACTTC. The variable domain in full, completed from reference TRBV7-9 and TRBJ2-7, reads DTGVSQNPRHKITKRGQNVTFRCDPISEHNRLYWYRQTLGQGPEFLTYFQNEAQLEKSRLLSDRFSAERPKGSFSTLEIQRTEQGDSAMYLCASSPGTGTTYEQYFGPGTRLTVT.